The rows below give T cell receptor beta chains drawn from one sample of a study of cytomegalovirus exposure and HLA in healthy donors. Assay used: immunoSEQ multiplex PCR; TCRdb lists only in-frame clones, some missing. This repertoire shows over 120,000 clones, about 80% found once; its top ten account for 2.5% to 3.5%. The sample was PBMCs. The receptors were sampled from a female donor in good health and CMV-seronegative. CDR3s include the opening cysteine and the closing phenylalanine or tryptophan. The D gene is left open where the match is weak. The size field is filled for only some rows; it gives once, few, many or a size class.

.,TRBV5-1,TRBJ2-7,.,CASSLREHDEQYF,TGCGCCAGCAGCTTACGGGAACACGACGAGCAGTACTTC
.,TRBV18,TRBJ2-5,.,CASSPVSGTLVEQYF,TGTGCCAGCTCACCTGTTAGCGGTACGCTCGTAGAGCAGTACTTC
.,TRBV7-8,TRBJ1-2,.,CASSPRGGLDVDYGYTF,TGTGCCAGCAGCCCCCGAGGGGGTTTGGATGTCGACTATGGCTACACCTTC
.,TRBV4-1,TRBJ1-1,.,CASSQDPGRADEAFF,TGCGCCAGCAGCCAAGATCCTGGCAGGGCGGATGAAGCTTTCTTT
.,TRBV2,TRBJ1-4,.,CASSEREKLFF,TGTGCCAGCAGTGAACGTGAAAAACTGTTTTTT
TRBD1,TRBV30,TRBJ2-1,.,CAWSPGQGFSSYNEQFF,TGTGCCTGGAGCCCGGGACAGGGGTTCTCCTCCTACAATGAGCAGTTCTTC
.,TRBV4-3,TRBJ1-6,.,CASSQELYSPLHF,TGCGCCAGCAGCCAAGAACTCTATTCACCCCTCCACTTT
.,TRBV5-4,TRBJ1-1,.,CASSRGGTEAFF,TGTGCCAGCAGCCGGGGGGGGACTGAAGCTTTCTTT
.,TRBV2,TRBJ1-1,few,CASRKGANTEAFF,TGTGCCAGCAGGAAGGGAGCGAACACTGAAGCTTTCTTT
.,TRBV5-1,TRBJ2-5,.,CASSSIVEQETQYF,TGCGCCAGCAGCTCGATAGTTGAGCAAGAGACCCAGTACTTC
.,TRBV5-4,TRBJ2-7,.,CASSRDGGSYEQYF,TGTGCCAGCAGCCGGGACGGAGGGTCCTACGAGCAGTACTTC
.,TRBV6-6,TRBJ1-5,.,CASSPLAGQPQHF,TGTGCCAGCAGTCCCCTCGCAGGTCAGCCCCAGCATTTT
.,TRBV4-3,TRBJ1-1,few,CASSLVLNTEAFF,TGCGCCAGCAGCCTCGTCCTGAACACTGAAGCTTTCTTT
.,TRBV14,TRBJ1-2,.,CASSQPGLWGYTF,TGTGCCAGCAGCCAACCGGGACTGTGGGGCTACACCTTC
TRBD2,TRBV6-6,TRBJ2-3,.,CASSPWREGTDTQYF,TGTGCCAGCAGCCCCTGGCGGGAGGGGACAGATACGCAGTATTTT
.,TRBV7-2,TRBJ2-5,.,CASSPVGAYQETQYF,TGTGCCAGCAGCCCCGTGGGGGCGTACCAAGAGACCCAGTACTTC
.,TRBV5-4,TRBJ1-5,.,CASSPDAGAGQPQHF,TGTGCCAGCAGCCCGGATGCGGGGGCAGGTCAGCCCCAGCATTTT
TRBD1,TRBV4-3,TRBJ2-7,few,CASSQGQGSSYEQYF,TGCGCCAGCAGCCAAGGACAGGGAAGCTCCTACGAGCAGTACTTC
TRBD1,TRBV7-2,TRBJ1-6,.,CASSPGQGGWRNSPLHF,TGTGCCAGCAGTCCCGGACAGGGGGGATGGAGGAATTCACCCCTCCACTTT
.,TRBV7-8,TRBJ1-6,.,CASSLSQGNSPLHF,TGTGCCAGCAGCTTGTCGCAGGGGAACTCACCCCTCCACTTT
TRBD1,TRBV9,TRBJ1-3,.,CASSTWTGEGNTIYF,TGTGCCAGCAGCACGTGGACAGGGGAGGGAAACACCATATATTTT
TRBD1,TRBV7-9,TRBJ1-4,.,CASSLDGQGDNEKLFF,TGTGCCAGCAGCTTAGATGGGCAGGGGGATAATGAAAAACTGTTTTTT
TRBD2,TRBV7-2,TRBJ2-1,.,CASSPGLAGGRDNEQFF,TGTGCCAGCAGCCCGGGACTAGCGGGGGGCCGGGACAATGAGCAGTTCTTC
.,TRBV18,TRBJ1-1,.,CASSQTGNTEAFF,TGTGCCAGCTCACAAACAGGGAACACTGAAGCTTTCTTT
.,TRBV18,TRBJ1-2,.,CASSPLGAFEGYTF,TGTGCCAGCTCACCACTGGGGGCTTTCGAGGGCTACACCTTC
.,TRBV7-9,TRBJ2-5,.,CASSDQGWETQYF,TGTGCCAGCAGCGATCAGGGGTGGGAGACCCAGTACTTC
.,TRBV5-5,TRBJ1-6,few,CASSLSGVNSPLHF,TGTGCCAGCAGCTTATCAGGGGTTAATTCACCCCTCCACTTT
TRBD2,TRBV19,TRBJ2-3,.,CASSPTGLAGGRDTQYF,TGTGCCAGTAGCCCAACTGGCCTAGCGGGAGGGAGAGATACGCAGTATTTT
TRBD2,TRBV4-2,TRBJ2-1,.,CASSQVSRGGAGEQFF,TGTGCCAGCAGCCAAGTCAGTCGCGGGGGGGCAGGTGAGCAGTTCTTC
.,TRBV10-1,TRBJ1-3,.,CASSELYFFRGNTIYF,TGCGCCAGCAGTGAGCTCTATTTTTTCAGGGGAAACACCATATATTTT
.,TRBV28,TRBJ1-4,.,CASTPNRLGDNEKLFF,TGTGCCAGCACACCCAATCGCTTGGGCGATAATGAAAAACTGTTTTTT
TRBD2,TRBV5-6,TRBJ2-3,.,CASSISGTSGQTHTDTQYF,TGTGCCAGCAGCATATCCGGGACTAGCGGACAAACTCACACAGATACGCAGTATTTT
TRBD2,TRBV7-9,TRBJ2-3,many,CASSPSGSGTDTQYF,TGTGCCAGCAGCCCTAGCGGGAGCGGCACAGATACGCAGTATTTT
TRBD2,TRBV2,TRBJ2-5,.,CASSFRGAGDQETQYF,TGTGCCAGCAGTTTCCGTGGAGCGGGGGACCAAGAGACCCAGTACTTC
TRBD1,TRBV28,TRBJ1-2,.,CASKTGGFSGYTF,TGTGCCAGCAAAACAGGGGGCTTTTCTGGCTACACCTTC
.,TRBV7-8,TRBJ2-5,once,CASSLNRASVQTQYF,TGTGCCAGCAGCTTAAATAGGGCTAGCGTGCAGACCCAGTACTTC
TRBD1,TRBV5-1,TRBJ1-1,few,CASSLSGTAATEAFF,TGCGCCAGCAGCTTGTCGGGGACAGCCGCGACTGAAGCTTTCTTT
TRBD2,TRBV6-1,TRBJ2-5,.,CASIPSGRWGAQYF,TGTGCCAGCATACCTAGCGGGCGCTGGGGGGCCCAGTACTTC
TRBD1,TRBV27,TRBJ1-2,.,CASSPPGQGRYGYTF,TGTGCCAGCAGCCCACCGGGACAGGGTCGCTATGGCTACACCTTC
TRBD2,TRBV11-1,TRBJ2-1,.,CASNLGGLADYNEQFF,TGTGCCAGCAACCTCGGGGGACTAGCGGACTACAATGAGCAGTTCTTC
TRBD2,TRBV5-1,TRBJ2-1,.,CASSLRAGGINEQFF,TGCGCCAGCAGCTTGCGAGCGGGGGGGATCAATGAGCAGTTCTTC
TRBD2,TRBV9,TRBJ2-5,.,CASDGGGPETQYF,TGTGCCAGCGACGGGGGGGGGCCAGAGACCCAGTACTTC
.,TRBV28,TRBJ1-5,.,CASRFPGGSNQPQHF,TGTGCCAGCAGATTTCCCGGGGGAAGTAATCAGCCCCAGCATTTT
.,TRBV7-2,TRBJ2-5,.,CASSLHGGETQYF,TGTGCCAGCAGCTTGCACGGGGGAGAGACCCAGTACTTC
TRBD2,TRBV11-2,TRBJ2-2,.,CASSFSLAGTGELFF,TGTGCCAGCAGCTTTAGTCTAGCGGGCACCGGGGAGCTGTTTTTT
TRBD2,TRBV7-9,TRBJ2-2,.,CASSPGLAGRTGELFF,TGTGCCAGCAGCCCCGGACTAGCGGGGCGGACCGGGGAGCTGTTTTTT
.,TRBV28,TRBJ2-5,.,CASSLPFQAETQYF,TGTGCCAGCAGTTTGCCTTTTCAGGCGGAGACCCAGTACTTC
TRBD1,TRBV27,TRBJ2-7,.,CASRRQGVGSSYEQYF,TGTGCCAGCAGGAGACAGGGTGTCGGAAGCTCCTACGAGCAGTACTTC
.,TRBV5-1,TRBJ2-1,.,CASSPDTYNEQFF,TGCGCCAGCAGCCCGGACACTTACAATGAGCAGTTCTTC
TRBD1,TRBV9,TRBJ1-1,.,CASSVVDRGFTEAFF,TGTGCCAGCAGCGTAGTGGACAGGGGATTCACTGAAGCTTTCTTT
.,TRBV6-1,TRBJ1-1,.,CASSAQGYGGEAFF,TGTGCCAGCAGTGCACAAGGGTACGGGGGTGAAGCTTTCTTT
TRBD1,TRBV30,TRBJ1-4,.,CAWSFGQDEKLFF,TGTGCCTGGAGTTTTGGACAGGATGAAAAACTGTTTTTT
TRBD2,TRBV5-1,TRBJ2-7,.,CASSSPGTSYEQYF,TGCGCCAGCAGCAGTCCCGGGACTAGCTACGAGCAGTACTTC
TRBD1,TRBV7-3,TRBJ2-2,.,CASSLGQGALTGELFF,TGTGCCAGCAGCTTAGGACAGGGGGCGCTCACCGGGGAGCTGTTTTTT
.,TRBV6-5,TRBJ2-5,many,CASKGQGVRTQYF,TGTGCCAGCAAGGGGCAGGGCGTGAGGACCCAGTACTTC